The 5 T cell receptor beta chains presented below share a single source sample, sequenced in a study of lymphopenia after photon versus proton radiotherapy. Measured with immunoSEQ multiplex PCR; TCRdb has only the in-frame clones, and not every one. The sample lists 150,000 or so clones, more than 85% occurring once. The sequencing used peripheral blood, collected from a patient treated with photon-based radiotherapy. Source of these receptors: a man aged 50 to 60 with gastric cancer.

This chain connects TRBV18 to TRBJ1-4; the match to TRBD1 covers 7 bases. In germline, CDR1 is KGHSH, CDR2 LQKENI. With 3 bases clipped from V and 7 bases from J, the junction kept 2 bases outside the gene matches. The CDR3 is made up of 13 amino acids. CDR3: CASSPGQAEKLFF. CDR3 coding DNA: TGTGCCAGCTCACCCGGACAGGCTGAAAAACTGTTTTTT. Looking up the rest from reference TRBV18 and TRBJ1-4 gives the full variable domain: NAGVMQNPRHLVRRRGQEARLRCSPMKGHSHVYWYRQLPEEGLKFMVYLQKENIIDESGMPKERFSAEFPKEGPSILRIQQVVRGDSAAYFCASSPGQAEKLFFGSGTQLSVL.

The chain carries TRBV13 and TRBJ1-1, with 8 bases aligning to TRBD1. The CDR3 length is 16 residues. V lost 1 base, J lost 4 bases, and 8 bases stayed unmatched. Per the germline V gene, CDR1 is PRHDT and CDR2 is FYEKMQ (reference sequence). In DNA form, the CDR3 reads TGTGCCAGCAGCTTAGTCGGGTCAGGGGGCGGCACTGAAGCTTTCTTT. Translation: CASSLVGSGGGTEAFF.

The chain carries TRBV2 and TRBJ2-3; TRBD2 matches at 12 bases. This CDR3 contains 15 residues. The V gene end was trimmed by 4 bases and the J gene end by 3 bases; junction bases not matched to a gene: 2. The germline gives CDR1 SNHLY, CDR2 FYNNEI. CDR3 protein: CASSGLAGATDTQYF. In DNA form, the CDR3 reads TGTGCCAGCAGTGGACTAGCGGGAGCGACAGATACGCAGTATTTT.

CDR3 in amino acids: CASSSASSQETQYF. CDR3 DNA sequence: TGCGCCAGCAGCTCGGCTAGCAGCCAAGAGACCCAGTACTTC. The V gene is TRBV5-1, the J gene TRBJ2-5; weak D call: TRBD2 (5 bases). The germline gives CDR1 SGHRS, CDR2 YFSETQ. This CDR3 is built from 14 residues. Trimming removed 3 bases from V and 1 base from J, with 10 bases in between.

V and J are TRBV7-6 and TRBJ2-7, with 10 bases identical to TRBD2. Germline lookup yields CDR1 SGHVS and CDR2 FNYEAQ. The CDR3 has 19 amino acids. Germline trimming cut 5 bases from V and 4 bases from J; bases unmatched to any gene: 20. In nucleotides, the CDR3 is TGTGCCAGCAGCCCTTACAGGGGGGCTAGCGGGAGTCGGTCGTACGAGCAGTACTTC. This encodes CASSPYRGASGSRSYEQYF.